This entry lists 14 T cell receptor beta chains sequenced from one sample in a study of CD8+ T cells in alopecia areata. It was cDNA, reverse transcribed from extracted RNA, that served as the sequencing template. This table comes from immunoSEQ multiplex PCR, and its TCRdb copy is limited to in-frame clones, with some not included. The sample records about 150,000 clones, 45% to 55% being singletons. Sequencing was performed on CD8+ T cells sorted from blood, taken at week 0. The receptors come from a human donor with alopecia areata.

This chain joins TRBV29-1 and TRBJ2-7; tentative D call: TRBD1 (5 bases). CDR3 length equals 13 residues. Germline CDR1 and CDR2: SQVTM and ANQGSEA. The ends were cut back, 6 bases at V and 0 bases at J, with 12 bases in the middle. The CDR3 sequence is CSVVQGSSYEQYF. CDR3 nucleotide sequence: TGCAGCGTGGTCCAGGGAAGCTCCTACGAGCAGTACTTC.

This clone was observed a few times. This chain links TRBV23-1 with TRBJ2-7; D might be TRBD1 (7 bases). TRBV23-1 carries the ORF label, with uncertain function. The CDR3 is 14 residues long. Deletions cut 3 bases from V and 1 base from J, with 10 bases between. The CDR3 region has the DNA TGCGCCAGCAGTCAGGGGGGACAGTCCTACGAGCAGTACTTC. Translation: CASSQGGQSYEQYF.

This clone was counted a few times. V is TRBV29-1 and J is TRBJ2-1, with D possibly TRBD1 on 6 matching bases. V was trimmed by 5 bases and J by 0 bases, leaving 8 bases between them. CDR1 SQVTM and CDR2 ANQGSEA come from the germline V gene. The length of the CDR3 is 13 residues. The CDR3 nucleotides read TGCAGCGTTCTAGGGGGCTCCTACAATGAGCAGTTCTTC. Protein: CSVLGGSYNEQFF.

In its sample, this clone was seen a few times. This chain connects TRBV5-6 to TRBJ1-2, with no clear D. The germline V and J ends were trimmed by 6 bases and 2 bases, with 14 bases remaining between them. Germline V CDR1 and CDR2: SGHDT, YYEEEE. The CDR3 has 14 amino acids. CDR3 loop: CASMEVNGNYGYTF. CDR3 DNA sequence: TGTGCCAGCATGGAAGTGAACGGCAACTATGGCTACACCTTC. The full variable domain, completed using reference TRBV5-6 and TRBJ1-2, is DAGVTQSPTHLIKTRGQQVTLRCSPKSGHDTVSWYQQALGQGPQFIFQYYEEEERQRGNFPDRFSGHQFPNYSSELNVNALLLGDSALYLCASMEVNGNYGYTFGSGTRLTVV.

The rearrangement links TRBV7-6 to TRBJ2-5; TRBD2 aligns across 12 bases. Germline loops: CDR1 SGHVS, CDR2 FNYEAQ. The CDR3 runs to 16 residues. The ends lost 5 bases at V and 0 bases at J; junction bases unmatched: 4. The CDR3 here is CASSVRTSGDQETQYF. The CDR3 DNA is TGTGCCAGCAGCGTCCGGACTAGCGGGGACCAAGAGACCCAGTACTTC.

A few counts support this clone. V usage is TRBV19 and J usage is TRBJ2-5; D may be TRBD2 (6 bases). The CDR3 extends over 16 amino acids. Germline lookup yields CDR1 LNHDA and CDR2 SQIVND (reference sequence). The V end lost 4 bases, the J end lost 5 bases, and 20 bases lay between the germline ends. CDR3 DNA: TGTGCCAGTAGTACCCCTCTCGCGGGGCCGATGGAGACCCAGTACTTC. It translates to CASSTPLAGPMETQYF.

Note on this clone: The same CDR3 also results from other DNA sequences found in this sample. The rearrangement links TRBV30 to TRBJ1-2; the match to TRBD1 covers 9 bases. Germline V gene data show CDR1 as GTSNPN and CDR2 as SVGIG (reference sequence). This CDR3 region has 13 residues. V dropped 4 bases and J dropped 4; count of bases not matched to a gene: 4. For the CDR3, the DNA is TGTGCCTGGACGACAGGGGGTGGCTATGGCTACACCTTC. Protein product: CAWTTGGGYGYTF.

This chain uses TRBV2 with TRBJ1-1; perhaps TRBD1 as D (5 bases). Trimming left V 5 bases short and J 1 base short, with 5 bases between. Germline assignment: CDR1 SNHLY and CDR2 FYNNEI. This CDR3 region has 12 residues. The CDR3 DNA follows: TGTGCCAGCAGTCAGGGGAACACTGAAGCTTTCTTT. Translated, it gives CASSQGNTEAFF.

The chain carries TRBV13 and TRBJ1-6; D unresolved. CDR3 length: 12 residues. Germline CDR1 is PRHDT and CDR2 is FYEKMQ (reference sequence). The V gene lost 3 bases and the J gene lost 7 bases, with 4 bases spanning the gap. The CDR3 DNA follows: TGTGCCAGCAGCTTTTCCAATTCACCCCTCCACTTT. It specifies CASSFSNSPLHF.

This sequence joins TRBV15 and TRBJ2-7; 8 bases align to TRBD1. The CDR3 is 16 amino acids. With 4 bases clipped from V and 4 bases from J, the junction kept 12 bases outside the gene matches. Germline CDR1 reads LNHNV; CDR2 reads YYDKDF (reference sequence). CDR3 loop: CATSKTGALPSYEQYF. As DNA, the CDR3 is TGTGCCACCAGCAAGACAGGGGCCCTCCCATCATACGAGCAGTACTTC.

The V and J genes are TRBV19 and TRBJ1-1, with unresolved D. The CDR3 covers 15 residues. Germline V gene data show CDR1 as LNHDA and CDR2 as SQIVND (reference sequence). Trimming took off 0 bases at V and 3 bases at J, with 11 bases between the two ends. The CDR3 nucleotides read TGTGCCAGTAGTATAGAGAGGGATCGGGACACTGAAGCTTTCTTT. Its translation: CASSIERDRDTEAFF.

The chain carries TRBV29-1 and TRBJ2-5; either TRBD1 or TRBD2 may fit D (5 bases each). V dropped 2 bases and J dropped 5 bases, with 18 bases sitting between them. Germline CDR1 is SQVTM and CDR2 is ANQGSEA. There are 15 residues in the CDR3. The CDR3 is CSVEYGAFGFETQYF. CDR3 sequence (DNA): TGCAGCGTTGAATACGGGGCTTTTGGTTTTGAGACCCAGTACTTC.

The rearrangement joins TRBV30 to TRBJ2-3, with D possibly called TRBD1 or TRBD2 (6 bases each). The CDR3 extends over 17 amino acids. V was clipped by 3 bases and J by 4 bases, with 23 bases between them. CDR1 GTSNPN and CDR2 SVGIG come from the germline V gene (reference sequence). DNA of the CDR3: TGTGCCTGGAGCCCCGTCCCGGGGGCCGAAAACCCAGATACGCAGTATTTT. Its translation: CAWSPVPGAENPDTQYF.

The chain carries TRBV5-1 and TRBJ1-6; D not resolved. Deletions cut 0 bases from V and 8 bases from J, with 6 bases between. From germline, CDR1 is SGHRS and CDR2 YFSETQ. The CDR3 totals 13 residues. The CDR3 coding sequence is TGCGCCAGCAGCTTGGGACTGGATTCACCCCTCCACTTT. It specifies CASSLGLDSPLHF.